These 24 T cell receptor beta chains were sequenced from one sample in a study of glioma-infiltrating T cells. The iRepertoire nested amplicon-rescue multiplex PCR amplified TCR alpha and beta CDR3s from RNA. TCRdb reprocessed the multiplex PCR reads via MiXCR and lists one record per CDR3 protein. The sample lists 100,000 to 150,000 distinct CDR3 sequences; around a quarter were seen once. Sequencing was carried out using glioma tissue, nonneoplastic brain tissue, or PBMCs (not recorded which). Every receptor here comes from a human donor with low-grade glioma or glioblastoma, undergoing nonglioma brain surgery, or in good health (not recorded which).

The J gene is TRBJ2-5, the V gene TRBV29-1; D possibly corresponds to TRBD1 (5 bases). With the DNA end fitting TRBJ2-1 better, the J assignment may be wrong. From germline, CDR1 is SQVTM and CDR2 ANQGSEA. The CDR3 extends over 12 amino acids. CDR3 loop: CSSRQLYNEQFF. In nucleotides, the CDR3 is TGCAGCTCAAGACAGCTTTACAATGAGCAGTTCTTC.

The rearrangement joins TRBV10-3 to TRBJ2-2; the D gene could be TRBD1 or TRBD2 (5 bases each). CDR3 size: 12 residues. Germline CDR1 ENHRY, CDR2 SYGVKD. V was cut by 7 bases and J by 7 bases, with 10 bases left in between. CDR3 sequence reads: CAINKGSGELFF. CDR3 nucleotides: TGTGCCATCAATAAGGGGAGCGGGGAGCTGTTTTTT.

In its sample, this clonotype was seen many times. The genes are TRBV7-9 and TRBJ2-5, with D unresolved. The CDR3 consists of 13 residues. Trimming removed 5 bases at V and 5 bases at J, with 12 bases between. Per the germline V gene, CDR1 is SEHNR and CDR2 is FQNEAQ (reference sequence). CDR3 residues: CASSLPEKETQYF. CDR3 in DNA: TGTGCCAGCAGCCTCCCGGAGAAGGAGACCCAGTACTTC.

In this sample, this clonotype turned up a few times. The gene calls are TRBV20-1 and TRBJ1-1; D is possibly TRBD1 (6 bases). Deletions cut 4 bases from V and 8 bases from J, with 14 bases between. Looked up from germline, CDR1 is DFQATT and CDR2 is SNEGSKA (reference sequence). This CDR3 is 12 amino acids long. The CDR3 nucleotides are TGCAGTGCTATAGTCAGGGGATCCGAAGCTTTCTTT. Its translation: CSAIVRGSEAFF.

This clonotype was counted only a few times. The chain employs TRBV7-9 and TRBJ1-1, with unresolved D. V dropped 5 bases and J dropped 0 bases, with 13 bases sitting between them. CDR3 size: 15 residues. CDR1 and CDR2 (germline): SEHNR, FQNEAQ (reference sequence). In DNA form, the CDR3 reads TGTGCCAGCAGCCCCTTTTGGTCCATGAACACTGAAGCTTTCTTT. It yields the protein CASSPFWSMNTEAFF.

There are many counts of this clonotype. The rearrangement uses TRBV28 and TRBJ1-5; TRBD1 is a possible D gene (6 bases). Germline lookup yields CDR1 MDHEN and CDR2 SYDVKM. CDR3 length: 14 amino acids. Deletions cut 6 bases from V and 5 bases from J, with 14 bases between. As DNA, the CDR3 is TGTGCCAGCAGGCCACAGGGAGGCGATCAGCCCCAGCATTTT. This encodes CASRPQGGDQPQHF.

The chain combines TRBV20-1 with TRBJ1-2, with TRBD1 matching 7 bases. With V trimmed by 1 base and J by 4 bases, 3 bases remained unmatched. This CDR3 comprises 13 residues. Germline lookup yields CDR1 DFQATT and CDR2 SNEGSKA (reference sequence). CDR3 sequence: CSARAGTAYGYTF. CDR3 DNA: TGCAGTGCTAGAGCCGGGACAGCCTATGGCTACACCTTC.

This clonotype was detected many times. This rearrangement joins TRBV6-1 to TRBJ2-3, with a weak D call TRBD2 (5 bases). The V end lost 6 bases, the J end lost 2 bases, and 12 bases lay between the germline ends. This CDR3 is 14 amino acids long. From germline, CDR1 is MNHNS and CDR2 SASEGT. The CDR3 here is CASRDGIHTDTQYF. Here the CDR3 DNA reads TGTGCCAGCAGGGACGGGATTCACACAGATACGCAGTATTTT.

This chain links TRBV12-3 or TRBV12-4 with TRBJ1-4; the match to TRBD1 covers 9 bases. This CDR3 comprises 14 residues. The junction had 5 bases not matched to a gene; V was cut back by 6 bases and J by 6 bases. CDR3 amino acids: CASRSTGGDEKLFF. DNA of the CDR3: TGTGCCAGCAGGTCGACAGGGGGTGATGAAAAACTGTTTTTT.

This clonotype appeared many times. The V and J genes are TRBV20-1 and TRBJ2-4, with D unresolved. Germline CDR1 is DFQATT and CDR2 is SNEGSKA (reference sequence). This CDR3 spans 12 amino acids. V shed 2 bases and J shed 7 bases, with 9 bases lying between them. CDR3 sequence reads: CSARKALNIQYF. CDR3 nucleotide sequence: TGCAGTGCTAGAAAGGCGCTTAACATTCAGTACTTC.

V gene TRBV7-9 combines with J gene TRBJ1-2; TRBD1 matches 8 bases. Germline values: CDR1 SEHNR, CDR2 FQNEAQ (reference sequence). The CDR3 runs 13 residues. V lost 5 bases to trimming and J lost 8 bases; unmatched junction nucleotides: 7. The CDR3: CASSTTGDGGYTF. DNA for the CDR3: TGTGCCAGCAGCACGACAGGGGACGGGGGCTACACCTTC. The full variable domain, its missing parts supplied by reference TRBV7-9 and TRBJ1-2, is DTGVSQNPRHKITKRGQNVTFRCDPISEHNRLYWYRQTLGQGPEFLTYFQNEAQLEKSRLLSDRFSAERPKGSFSTLEIQRTEQGDSAMYLCASSTTGDGGYTFGSGTRLTVV.

This clonotype was counted only a few times. The genes are TRBV24-1 and TRBJ2-3; no reliable D call. The CDR3 spans 16 residues. CDR1 and CDR2 (germline): KGHDR, SFDVKD. V lost 3 bases to trimming and J lost 7 bases, with 19 bases between them. CDR3 protein: CATSDLPGDTRHTQYF. CDR3 nucleotide sequence: TGTGCCACCAGTGATCTACCGGGTGATACTCGCCATACGCAGTATTTT.

The CDR3 sequence: CSASTELGGQPQHF. DNA of the CDR3: TGCAGTGCTAGTACCGAGTTGGGCGGCCAGCCCCAGCATTTT. The chain recombines TRBV20-1 with TRBJ1-5, with D uncertain. The ends were cut back, 3 bases at V and 7 bases at J, with 16 bases in the middle. This CDR3 is 14 amino acids long. Germline V gene data show CDR1 as DFQATT and CDR2 as SNEGSKA (reference sequence).

This clonotype was seen at least ten times. V gene TRBV6-1 combines with J gene TRBJ2-3, with D possibly being TRBD1 (5 bases). The CDR3 covers 15 residues. Trimming cost V 4 bases and J 1 base, with 12 bases left between them. In germline, CDR1 is MNHNS, CDR2 SASEGT. The chain's CDR3 is CASSASTGRTDTQYF. The CDR3 region has the DNA TGTGCCAGCAGTGCAAGCACAGGACGCACAGATACGCAGTATTTT.

The rearrangement uses TRBV7-2 and TRBJ1-5; 7 positions agree with TRBD1. The germline V gene encodes CDR1 SGHTA and CDR2 FQGNSA. With V trimmed by 4 bases and J by 4 bases, 7 bases remained unmatched. The CDR3 contains 15 residues. The CDR3 DNA is TGTGCCAGCAGCTCTCAGGGACAGATTAATCAGCCCCAGCATTTT. This gives the protein CASSSQGQINQPQHF.

This clonotype appeared a single time. A much larger clone is a single base away; this may be a read error. V and J are TRBV20-1 and TRBJ2-3; weak D call: TRBD2 (5 bases). CDR1 and CDR2 from the germline V gene are DFQATT and SNEGSKA (reference sequence). The CDR3 contains 15 residues. The CDR3 DNA follows: TGCAGTGCTAGAGATGGGAGTCTAGCTGTAGATACGAAGTATTTT. Its protein product is CSARDGSLAVDTKYF.

The chain has TRBV2 and TRBJ2-2, with D tentatively TRBD1 or TRBD2 (6 bases each). Trimming removed 2 bases from V and 5 bases from J, with 12 bases in between. Germline V lookup: CDR1 SNHLY, CDR2 FYNNEI. The CDR3 length is 15 residues. In DNA, the CDR3 is TGTGCCAGCAGTGAAAGGGGGGCGCGTACCGGGGAGCTGTTTTTT. This sequence encodes CASSERGARTGELFF.

The sample holds a few counts of this clonotype. The CDR3 nucleotides are TGCAGTGCTCTTAGCGGGGGGGCTCTCTACAATGAGCAGTTCTTC. This codes for CSALSGGALYNEQFF. The genes are TRBV20-1 and TRBJ2-1, with 11 bases fitting TRBD2. After removal of 5 bases from V and 3 bases from J, the junction contained 6 bases not matched to a gene. Germline loops: CDR1 DFQATT, CDR2 SNEGSKA (reference sequence). The CDR3 length is 15 residues.

This clonotype showed up just a few times. The CDR3 DNA reads as TGTGCCAGCAGTTATCTCGGGGGCTCCTATAATTCACCCCTCCACTTT. The encoded protein is CASSYLGGSYNSPLHF. The V and J genes are TRBV6-1 and TRBJ1-6; D is perhaps TRBD1 (5 bases). Germline V gene lookup returns CDR1 MNHNS and CDR2 SASEGT. The CDR3 totals 16 residues. The V end lost 5 bases, the J end lost 0 bases, and 11 bases lay between the germline ends.

V gene TRBV18 combines with J gene TRBJ2-1; the D gene could be TRBD1 or TRBD2 (6 bases each). The CDR3 is 16 amino acids. Germline V gives CDR1 KGHSH, CDR2 LQKENI. Trimming pared 0 bases from V and 4 bases from J, leaving 13 bases between. CDR3 protein: CASSPPPGAGYNEQFF. As DNA, the CDR3 is TGTGCCAGCTCACCACCTCCGGGGGCCGGTTACAATGAGCAGTTCTTC.

The rearrangement links TRBV20-1 to TRBJ1-1; TRBD1 might be the D (5 bases). V was shortened by 3 bases and J by 6 bases, with 14 bases between the two germline ends. The CDR3 extends over 13 amino acids. In germline, CDR1 is DFQATT, CDR2 SNEGSKA (reference sequence). The CDR3 region is CSASQQARPEAFF. DNA of the CDR3: TGCAGTGCTAGCCAACAGGCCAGGCCTGAAGCTTTCTTT.

This clonotype was observed once. This chain uses TRBV19 with TRBJ2-1; TRBD1 matches 9 bases. V trimming: 5 bases; J trimming: 4 bases; junction bases outside the gene matches: 3. CDR1 LNHDA and CDR2 SQIVND come from the germline V gene (reference sequence). CDR3 length equals 14 residues. In nucleotides, the CDR3 is TGTGCCAGTAGTTCGGGACAGGGATACAATGAGCAGTTCTTC. It specifies CASSSGQGYNEQFF.

This clonotype was seen many times. The chain joins TRBV6-1 to TRBJ1-1; D may be TRBD1 (5 bases). The V gene lost 5 bases and the J gene lost 12 bases, with 13 bases spanning the gap. The V gene's germline CDR1 is MNHNS and CDR2 SASEGT. The CDR3 is made up of 11 amino acids. CDR3 in amino acids: CASSLRDQTFF. Here the CDR3 DNA reads TGTGCCAGCAGTCTCCGGGACCAGACTTTCTTT.

This clonotype was found many times. This chain links TRBV6-1 with TRBJ1-1; D is ambiguous. CDR1 and CDR2 (germline): MNHNS, SASEGT. This CDR3 has 13 residues. V lost 0 bases, J lost 4 bases, and 6 bases lay in between. The CDR3 is CASSEALGTEAFF. The CDR3 region has the DNA TGTGCCAGCAGTGAAGCTTTAGGCACTGAAGCTTTCTTT.